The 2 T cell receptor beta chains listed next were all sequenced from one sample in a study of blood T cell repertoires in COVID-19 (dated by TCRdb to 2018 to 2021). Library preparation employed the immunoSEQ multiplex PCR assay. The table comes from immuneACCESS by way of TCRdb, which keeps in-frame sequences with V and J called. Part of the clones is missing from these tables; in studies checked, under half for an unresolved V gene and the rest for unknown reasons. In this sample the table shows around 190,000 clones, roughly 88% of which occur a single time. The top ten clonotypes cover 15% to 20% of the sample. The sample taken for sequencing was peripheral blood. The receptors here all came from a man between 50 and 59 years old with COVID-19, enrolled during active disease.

The CDR3 region is CASSAGTSAYNEQFF. Here the CDR3 DNA reads TGTGCCAGCAGCGCCGGGACTAGCGCGTACAATGAGCAGTTCTTC. This chain uses TRBV7-3 with TRBJ2-1, with 10 positions matching TRBD2. The CDR3 has 15 amino acids. With V trimmed by 5 bases and J by 4 bases, 5 bases remained unmatched. Germline assignment: CDR1 SGHTA and CDR2 FQGTGA.

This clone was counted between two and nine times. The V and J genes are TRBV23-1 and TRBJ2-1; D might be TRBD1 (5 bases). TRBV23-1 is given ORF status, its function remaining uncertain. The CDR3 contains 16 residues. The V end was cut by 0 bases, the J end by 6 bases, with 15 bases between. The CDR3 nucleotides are TGCGCCAGCAGTCAATCAAGTGGGGCTACCTCCAATGAGCAGTTCTTC. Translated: CASSQSSGATSNEQFF.